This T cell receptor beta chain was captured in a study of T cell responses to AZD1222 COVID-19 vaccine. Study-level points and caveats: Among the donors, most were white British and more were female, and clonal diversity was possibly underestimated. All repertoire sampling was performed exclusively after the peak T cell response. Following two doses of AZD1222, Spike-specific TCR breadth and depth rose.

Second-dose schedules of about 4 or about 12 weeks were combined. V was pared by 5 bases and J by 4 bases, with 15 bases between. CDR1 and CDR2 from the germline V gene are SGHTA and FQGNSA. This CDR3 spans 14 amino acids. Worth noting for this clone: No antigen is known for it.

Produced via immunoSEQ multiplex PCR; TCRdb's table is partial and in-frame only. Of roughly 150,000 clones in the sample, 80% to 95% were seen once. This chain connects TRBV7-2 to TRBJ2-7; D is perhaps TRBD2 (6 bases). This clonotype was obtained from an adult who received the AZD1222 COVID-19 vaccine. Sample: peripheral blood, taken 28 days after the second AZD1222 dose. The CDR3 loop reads CASSRRDPRYEQYF. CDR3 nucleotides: TGTGCCAGCAGCCGGAGGGACCCTAGGTACGAGCAGTACTTC.